These 5 T cell receptor beta chains originate from one sample sequenced in a study of shared clonotypes between healthy human individuals. The method was immunoSEQ multiplex PCR; TCRdb's version includes in-frame clones alone and lacks a portion of them. The profile shows approximately 2.5 million clones, 85% to 95% of them singletons. Sequenced: naive CD4+ T cells sorted from blood. Subset defined: CD45RA+ positively selected. The receptors were sampled from a young man in good health.

Turning to this clone: The same CDR3 also results from other DNA sequences found in this sample. The chain combines TRBV30 with TRBJ2-3; D is perhaps TRBD1 (5 bases). Germline CDR1 GTSNPN, CDR2 SVGIG (reference sequence). The CDR3 has 13 residues. V lost 0 bases, J lost 1 base, and 5 bases lay in between. The CDR3 loop reads CAWSVGGTDTQYF. The CDR3 DNA reads as TGTGCCTGGAGTGTAGGGGGCACAGATACGCAGTATTTT.

Points on this clone: Other DNA sequences in the same sample also yield this CDR3. The gene calls are TRBV7-2 and TRBJ2-2; no clear D. Per the germline V gene, CDR1 is SGHTA and CDR2 is FQGNSA. V was trimmed by 1 base and J by 1 base, leaving 4 bases between them. The CDR3 has 14 amino acids. Here the CDR3 reads CASSLVRNTGELFF. In nucleotides, the CDR3 is TGTGCCAGCAGCTTAGTCCGGAACACCGGGGAGCTGTTTTTT.

The V gene is TRBV27, the J gene TRBJ1-5; no clear D. This CDR3 is 20 amino acids long. In germline, CDR1 is MNHEY, CDR2 SMNVEV (reference sequence). Trimming left V 5 bases short and J 0 bases short, with 26 bases between. CDR3 amino acids: CASSPIRRSAEESSNQPQHF. CDR3 bases: TGTGCCAGCAGTCCTATACGCAGGTCTGCCGAGGAGAGTAGCAATCAGCCCCAGCATTTT.

The chain joins TRBV2 to TRBJ2-3; 12 bases agree with TRBD2. The CDR3 runs to 16 residues. The V gene's germline CDR1 is SNHLY and CDR2 FYNNEI. V shed 4 bases, J shed 4 bases, and the junction held 6 bases outside the gene matches. The CDR3 region is CASSGGLAGRADTQYF. DNA for the CDR3: TGTGCCAGCAGTGGAGGACTAGCGGGGAGGGCAGATACGCAGTATTTT. The variable domain in full, with the rest retrieved from reference TRBV2 and TRBJ2-3, is EPEVTQTPSHQVTQMGQEVILRCVPISNHLYFYWYRQILGQKVEFLVSFYNNEISEKSEIFDDQFSVERPDGSNFTLKIRSTKLEDSAMYFCASSGGLAGRADTQYFGPGTRLTVL.

This clone was detected only once. The chain is built from TRBV29-1 and TRBJ2-7; maybe TRBD1 (5 bases). V was pared by 5 bases and J by 0 bases, with 11 bases between. This CDR3 region has 13 residues. Germline V gene data show CDR1 as SQVTM and CDR2 as ANQGSEA. The DNA for the CDR3 is TGCAGCGTTTTGCAGGGTAGCTCCTACGAGCAGTACTTC. Residues: CSVLQGSSYEQYF.